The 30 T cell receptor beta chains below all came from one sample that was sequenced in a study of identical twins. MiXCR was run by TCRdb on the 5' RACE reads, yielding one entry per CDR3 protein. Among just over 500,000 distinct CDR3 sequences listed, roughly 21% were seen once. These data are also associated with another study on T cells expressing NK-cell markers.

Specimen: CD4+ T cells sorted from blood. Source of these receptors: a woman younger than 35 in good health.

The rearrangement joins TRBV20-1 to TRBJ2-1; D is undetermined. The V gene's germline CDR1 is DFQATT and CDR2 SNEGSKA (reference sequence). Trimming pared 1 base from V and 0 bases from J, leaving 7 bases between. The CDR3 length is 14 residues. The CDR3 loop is CSARGSYSYNEQFF. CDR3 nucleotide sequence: TGCAGTGCTAGAGGTAGCTACTCCTACAATGAGCAGTTCTTC.

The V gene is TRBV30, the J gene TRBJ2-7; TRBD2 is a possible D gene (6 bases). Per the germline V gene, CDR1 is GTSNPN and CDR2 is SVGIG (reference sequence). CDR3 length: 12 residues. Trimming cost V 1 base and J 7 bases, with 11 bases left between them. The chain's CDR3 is CAWSGIGREQYF. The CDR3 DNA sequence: TGTGCCTGGAGTGGTATAGGGAGGGAGCAGTACTTC.

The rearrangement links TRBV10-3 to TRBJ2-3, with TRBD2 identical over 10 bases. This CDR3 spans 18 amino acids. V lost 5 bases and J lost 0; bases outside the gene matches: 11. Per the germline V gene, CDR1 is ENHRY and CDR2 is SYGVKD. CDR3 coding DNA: TGTGCCATCAGTTTTAGGCTAGCGGGAGACCTAAGCACAGATACGCAGTATTTT. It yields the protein CAISFRLAGDLSTDTQYF.

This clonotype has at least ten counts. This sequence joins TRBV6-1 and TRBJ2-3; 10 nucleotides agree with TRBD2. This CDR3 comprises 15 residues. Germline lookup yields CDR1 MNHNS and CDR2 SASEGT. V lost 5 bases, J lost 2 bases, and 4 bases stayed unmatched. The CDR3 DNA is TGTGCCAGCAGTCAAACTAGCGGGGTCACAGATACGCAGTATTTT. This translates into CASSQTSGVTDTQYF.

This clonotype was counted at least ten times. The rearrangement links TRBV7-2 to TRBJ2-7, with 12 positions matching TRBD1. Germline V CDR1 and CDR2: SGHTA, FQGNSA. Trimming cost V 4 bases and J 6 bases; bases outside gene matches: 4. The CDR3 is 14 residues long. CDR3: CASSYRDRGREQYF. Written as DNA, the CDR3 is TGTGCCAGCAGCTACCGGGACAGGGGGCGCGAGCAGTACTTC.

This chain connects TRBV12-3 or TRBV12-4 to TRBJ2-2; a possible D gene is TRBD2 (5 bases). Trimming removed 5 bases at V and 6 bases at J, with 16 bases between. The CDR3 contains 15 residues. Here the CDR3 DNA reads TGTGCCAGCAGTGCGGGCCCCAGTACCTCCGGGGAGCTGTTTTTT. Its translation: CASSAGPSTSGELFF.

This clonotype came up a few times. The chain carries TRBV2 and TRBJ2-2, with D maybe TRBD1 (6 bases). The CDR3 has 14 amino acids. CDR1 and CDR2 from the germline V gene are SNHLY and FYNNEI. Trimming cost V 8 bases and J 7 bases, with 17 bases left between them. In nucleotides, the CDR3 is TGTGCCAGCCGTGGGGGCCGGATCTACGGGGAGCTGTTTTTT. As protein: CASRGGRIYGELFF.

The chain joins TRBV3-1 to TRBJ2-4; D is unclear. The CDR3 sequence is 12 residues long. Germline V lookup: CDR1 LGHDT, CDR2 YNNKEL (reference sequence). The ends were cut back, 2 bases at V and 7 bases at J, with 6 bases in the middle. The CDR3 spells CASSQTWNIQYF. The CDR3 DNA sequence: TGTGCCAGCAGCCAAACCTGGAACATTCAGTACTTC.

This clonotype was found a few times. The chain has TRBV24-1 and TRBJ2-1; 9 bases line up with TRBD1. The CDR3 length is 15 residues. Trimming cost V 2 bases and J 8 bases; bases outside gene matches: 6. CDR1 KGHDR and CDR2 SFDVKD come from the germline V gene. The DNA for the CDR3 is TGTGCCACCAGTGATTACCCGGACAGGGGCGATGAGCAGTTCTTC. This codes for CATSDYPDRGDEQFF.

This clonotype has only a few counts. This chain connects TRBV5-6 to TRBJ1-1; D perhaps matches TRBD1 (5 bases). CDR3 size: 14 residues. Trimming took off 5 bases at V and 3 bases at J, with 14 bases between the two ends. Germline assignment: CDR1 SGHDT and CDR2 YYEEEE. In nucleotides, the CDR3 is TGTGCCAGCAGTCGACAGCTAACGGACACTGAAGCTTTCTTT. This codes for CASSRQLTDTEAFF.

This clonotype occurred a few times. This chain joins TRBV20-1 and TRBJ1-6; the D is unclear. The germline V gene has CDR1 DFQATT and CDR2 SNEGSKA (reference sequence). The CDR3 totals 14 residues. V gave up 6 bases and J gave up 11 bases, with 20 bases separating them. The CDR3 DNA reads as TGCAGTGCCTCCCTTCCGAGGGTAGAGGCACCCCTCCACTTT. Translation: CSASLPRVEAPLHF.

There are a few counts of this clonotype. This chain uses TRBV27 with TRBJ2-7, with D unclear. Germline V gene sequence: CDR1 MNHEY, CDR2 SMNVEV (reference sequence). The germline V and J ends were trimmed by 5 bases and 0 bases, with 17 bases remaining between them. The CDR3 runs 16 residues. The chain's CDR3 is CASSKLTKTDSYEQYF. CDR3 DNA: TGTGCCAGCAGTAAACTGACCAAAACAGACTCCTACGAGCAGTACTTC.

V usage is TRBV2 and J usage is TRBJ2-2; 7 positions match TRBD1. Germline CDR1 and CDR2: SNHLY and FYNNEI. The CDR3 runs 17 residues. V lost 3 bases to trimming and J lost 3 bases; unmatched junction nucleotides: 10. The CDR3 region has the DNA TGTGCCAGCAGTGACAGGGGGATGGGGCCCGACACCGGGGAGCTGTTTTTT. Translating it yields CASSDRGMGPDTGELFF.

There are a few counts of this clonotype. CDR3 in DNA: TGCAGCCCGAGGGGAGGATTTGGGAGTGAAGCTTTCTTT. Translated, it gives CSPRGGFGSEAFF. The rearrangement links TRBV20-1 to TRBJ1-1; D is possibly TRBD1 (5 bases). The CDR3 spans 13 residues. Germline CDR1 and CDR2: DFQATT and SNEGSKA (reference sequence).

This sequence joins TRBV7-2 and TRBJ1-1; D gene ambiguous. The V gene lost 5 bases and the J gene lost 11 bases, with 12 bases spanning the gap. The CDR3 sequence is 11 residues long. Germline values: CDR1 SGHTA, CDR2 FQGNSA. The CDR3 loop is CASSIAREAFF. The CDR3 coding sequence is TGTGCCAGCAGCATCGCTAGGGAGGCTTTCTTT.

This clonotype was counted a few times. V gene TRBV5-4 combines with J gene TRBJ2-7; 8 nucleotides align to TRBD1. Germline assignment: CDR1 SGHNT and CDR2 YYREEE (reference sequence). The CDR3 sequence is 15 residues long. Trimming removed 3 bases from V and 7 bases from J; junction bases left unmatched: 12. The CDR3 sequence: CASSWGTGWDREQYF. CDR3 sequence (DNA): TGTGCCAGCAGCTGGGGGACAGGCTGGGATCGGGAGCAGTACTTC.

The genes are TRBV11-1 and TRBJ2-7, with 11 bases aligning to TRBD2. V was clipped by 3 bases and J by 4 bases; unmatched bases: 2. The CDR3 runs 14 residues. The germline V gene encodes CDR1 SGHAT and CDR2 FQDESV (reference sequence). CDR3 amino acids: CASSFPSGGYEQYF. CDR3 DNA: TGTGCCAGCAGCTTCCCTAGCGGGGGGTACGAGCAGTACTTC.

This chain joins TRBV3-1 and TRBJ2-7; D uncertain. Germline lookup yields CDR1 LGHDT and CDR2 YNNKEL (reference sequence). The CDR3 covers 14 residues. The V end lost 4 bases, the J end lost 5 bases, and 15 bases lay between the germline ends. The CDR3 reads CASSRNDGINEQYF. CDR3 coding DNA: TGTGCCAGCAGCCGCAATGATGGAATCAACGAGCAGTACTTC.

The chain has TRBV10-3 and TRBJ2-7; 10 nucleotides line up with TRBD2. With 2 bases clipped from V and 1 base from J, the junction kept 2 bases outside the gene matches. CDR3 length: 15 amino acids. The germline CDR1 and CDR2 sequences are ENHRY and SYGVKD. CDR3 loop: CAISEGAGGSYEQYF. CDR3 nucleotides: TGTGCCATCAGTGAGGGAGCGGGAGGGTCCTACGAGCAGTACTTC.

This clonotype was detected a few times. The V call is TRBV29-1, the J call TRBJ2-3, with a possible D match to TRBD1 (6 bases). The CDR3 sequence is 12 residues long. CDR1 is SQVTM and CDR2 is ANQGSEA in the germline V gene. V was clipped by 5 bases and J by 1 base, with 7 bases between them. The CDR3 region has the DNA TGCAGCGTTCGACAGGGCACAGATACGCAGTATTTT. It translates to CSVRQGTDTQYF.

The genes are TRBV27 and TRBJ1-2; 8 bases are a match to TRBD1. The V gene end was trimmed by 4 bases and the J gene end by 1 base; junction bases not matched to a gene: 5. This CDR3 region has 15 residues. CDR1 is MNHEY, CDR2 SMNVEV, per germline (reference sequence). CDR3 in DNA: TGTGCCAGCAGTTGGACAGGGATCCTTAACTATGGCTACACCTTC. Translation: CASSWTGILNYGYTF.

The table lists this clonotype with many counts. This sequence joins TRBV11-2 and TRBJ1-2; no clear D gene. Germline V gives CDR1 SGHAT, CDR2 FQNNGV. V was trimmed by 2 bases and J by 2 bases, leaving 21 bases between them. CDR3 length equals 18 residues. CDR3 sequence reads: CASSLNGGRGMTNYGYTF. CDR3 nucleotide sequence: TGTGCCAGCAGCTTAAACGGAGGGCGCGGGATGACCAACTATGGCTACACCTTC.

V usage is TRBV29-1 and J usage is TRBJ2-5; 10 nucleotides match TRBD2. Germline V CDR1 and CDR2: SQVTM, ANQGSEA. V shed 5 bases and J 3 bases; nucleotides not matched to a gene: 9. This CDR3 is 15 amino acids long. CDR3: CSVFALGLAEETQYF. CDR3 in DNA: TGCAGCGTTTTTGCCTTAGGACTAGCGGAAGAGACCCAGTACTTC.

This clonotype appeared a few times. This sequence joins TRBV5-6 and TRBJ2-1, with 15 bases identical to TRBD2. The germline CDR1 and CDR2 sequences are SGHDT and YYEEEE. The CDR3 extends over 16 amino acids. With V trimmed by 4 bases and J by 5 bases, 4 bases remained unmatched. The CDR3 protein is CASSVGLAGGNNEQFF. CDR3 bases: TGTGCCAGCAGCGTCGGACTAGCGGGGGGGAACAATGAGCAGTTCTTC.

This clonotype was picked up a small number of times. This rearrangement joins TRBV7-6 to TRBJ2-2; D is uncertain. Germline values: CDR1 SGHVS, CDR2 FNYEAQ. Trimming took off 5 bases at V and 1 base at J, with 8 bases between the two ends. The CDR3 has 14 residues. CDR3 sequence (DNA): TGTGCCAGCAGCGGATCTGAGAACACCGGGGAGCTGTTTTTT. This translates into CASSGSENTGELFF.

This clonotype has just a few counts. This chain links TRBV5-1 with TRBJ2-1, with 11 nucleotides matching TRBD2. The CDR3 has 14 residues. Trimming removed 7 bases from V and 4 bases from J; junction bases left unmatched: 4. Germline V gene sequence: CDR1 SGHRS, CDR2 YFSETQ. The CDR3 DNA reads TGCGCCAGCCAGACTAGCGGGGAATACAATGAGCAGTTCTTC. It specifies CASQTSGEYNEQFF.

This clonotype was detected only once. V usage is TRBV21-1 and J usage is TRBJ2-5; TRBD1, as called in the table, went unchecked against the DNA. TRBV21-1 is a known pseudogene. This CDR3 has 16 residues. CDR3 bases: TGTGCCAGCAGCAAAGATCAGGGGAGGACGAAAGAGACCCAGTACTTC. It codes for CASSKDQGRTKETQYF.

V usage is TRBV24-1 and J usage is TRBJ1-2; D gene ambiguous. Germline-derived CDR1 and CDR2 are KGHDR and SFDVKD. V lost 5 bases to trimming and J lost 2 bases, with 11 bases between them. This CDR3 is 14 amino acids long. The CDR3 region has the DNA TGTGCCACCAGTGGCCTGGACCGAAACTATGGCTACACCTTC. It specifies CATSGLDRNYGYTF.

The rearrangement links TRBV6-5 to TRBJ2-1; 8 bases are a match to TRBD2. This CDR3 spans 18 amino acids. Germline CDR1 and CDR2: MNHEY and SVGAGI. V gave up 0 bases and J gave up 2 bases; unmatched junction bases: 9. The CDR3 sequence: CASSYSGSGTRTYNEQFF. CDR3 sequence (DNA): TGTGCCAGCAGTTACTCAGGGTCTGGGACTAGGACCTACAATGAGCAGTTCTTC.

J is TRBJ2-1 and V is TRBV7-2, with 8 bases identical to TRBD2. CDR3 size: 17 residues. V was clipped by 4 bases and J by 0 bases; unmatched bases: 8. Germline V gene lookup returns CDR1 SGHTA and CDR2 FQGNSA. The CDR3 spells CASSSGLVGTSYNEQFF. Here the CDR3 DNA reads TGTGCCAGCAGCTCGGGACTAGTCGGGACCTCCTACAATGAGCAGTTCTTC.